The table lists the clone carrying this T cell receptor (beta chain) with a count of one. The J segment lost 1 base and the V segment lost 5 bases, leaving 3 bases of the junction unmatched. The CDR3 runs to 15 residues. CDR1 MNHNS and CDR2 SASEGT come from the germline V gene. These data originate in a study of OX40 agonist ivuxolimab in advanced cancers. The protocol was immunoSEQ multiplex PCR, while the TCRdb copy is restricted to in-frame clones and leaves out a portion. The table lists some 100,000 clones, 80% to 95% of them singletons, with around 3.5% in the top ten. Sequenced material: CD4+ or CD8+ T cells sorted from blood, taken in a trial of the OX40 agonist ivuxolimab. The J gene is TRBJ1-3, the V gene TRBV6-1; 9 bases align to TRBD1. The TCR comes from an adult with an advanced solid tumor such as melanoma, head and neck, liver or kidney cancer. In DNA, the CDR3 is TGTGCCAGCAGTTCCGGGACAGGGTCTGGAAACACCATATATTTT. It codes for CASSSGTGSGNTIYF.